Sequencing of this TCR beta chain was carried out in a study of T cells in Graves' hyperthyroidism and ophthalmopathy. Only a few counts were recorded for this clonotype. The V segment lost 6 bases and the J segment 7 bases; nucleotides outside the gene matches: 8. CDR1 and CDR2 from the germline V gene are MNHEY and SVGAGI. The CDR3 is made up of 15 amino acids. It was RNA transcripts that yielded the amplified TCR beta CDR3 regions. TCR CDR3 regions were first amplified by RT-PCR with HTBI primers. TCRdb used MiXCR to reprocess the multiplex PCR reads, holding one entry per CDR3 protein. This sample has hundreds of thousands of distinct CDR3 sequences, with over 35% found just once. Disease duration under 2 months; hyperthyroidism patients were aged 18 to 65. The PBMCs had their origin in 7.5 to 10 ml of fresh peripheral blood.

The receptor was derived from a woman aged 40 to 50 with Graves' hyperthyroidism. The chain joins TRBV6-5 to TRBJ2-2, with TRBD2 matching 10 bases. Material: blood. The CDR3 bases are TGTGCCAGCAGCGGGAGCGGGAGGGGGAGCGGGGAGCTGTTTTTT. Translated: CASSGSGRGSGELFF.